Below, 7 T cell receptor beta chains from the same sample are listed, as sequenced in a study of cytomegalovirus exposure and HLA in healthy donors (dated by TCRdb to 2016 to 2017). Library generation was performed with the immunoSEQ multiplex PCR assay. A mixture of 60 forward primers for TCR Vbeta segments and 13 reverse primers for TCR Jbeta segments was used in the multiplex PCR. Imported from immuneACCESS, the table was reduced by TCRdb to in-frame sequences with V and J called. These copies leave out some clones; in studies compared against another copy, an unresolved V gene accounts for under half, and the cause of the remainder is not known. The table for this sample shows over 100,000 clones. The ten most abundant clones make up 5.5% to 8% of the sample. The sample was PBMCs. The receptors were gathered from a man between 40 and 49 years old in good health and CMV-seropositive.

The chain carries TRBV5-6 and TRBJ2-3; D possibly corresponds to TRBD2 (6 bases). CDR1 and CDR2 from the germline V gene are SGHDT and YYEEEE. The CDR3 is 12 amino acids. The germline V and J ends were trimmed by 5 bases and 4 bases, with 8 bases remaining between them. The DNA for the CDR3 is TGTGCCAGCAGTTCGGGGGCAGATACGCAGTATTTT. Residues: CASSSGADTQYF.

This sequence joins TRBV6-1 and TRBJ2-5; perhaps TRBD1 as D (6 bases). The CDR3 is 14 amino acids. V was shortened by 5 bases and J by 5 bases, with 15 bases between the two germline ends. Germline V gene lookup returns CDR1 MNHNS and CDR2 SASEGT. The CDR3 here is CASSIQSGVETQYF. The CDR3 nucleotides are TGTGCCAGCAGTATTCAATCAGGGGTGGAGACCCAGTACTTC.

The rearrangement joins TRBV19 to TRBJ1-5; D remains ambiguous. Germline assignment: CDR1 LNHDA and CDR2 SQIVND (reference sequence). The CDR3 is 14 amino acids. Trimming stripped 6 bases from V and 9 bases from J, with 18 bases between. CDR3 residues: CASSPPGDNRPQHF. Written as DNA, the CDR3 is TGTGCCAGTAGCCCCCCCGGTGATAATAGGCCCCAGCATTTT.

The gene calls are TRBV27 and TRBJ2-7, with D maybe TRBD2 (6 bases). Germline CDR1 MNHEY, CDR2 SMNVEV (reference sequence). V was clipped by 3 bases and J by 6 bases, with 15 bases between them. CDR3 length: 14 amino acids. Written as DNA, the CDR3 is TGTGCCAGCAGTTTGTTGCGGGGCGCGGTCGAGCAGTACTTC. It encodes CASSLLRGAVEQYF.

The V and J genes are TRBV7-9 and TRBJ2-1, with 9 bases matching TRBD2. The CDR3 totals 17 residues. CDR1 is SEHNR, CDR2 FQNEAQ, per germline (reference sequence). With 7 bases clipped from V and 5 bases from J, the junction kept 15 bases outside the gene matches. The CDR3, as DNA: TGTGCCAGCACTCTCCTGGGCCAAGCGGGGGGAAACAATGAGCAGTTCTTC. Protein sequence: CASTLLGQAGGNNEQFF.

V usage is TRBV2 and J usage is TRBJ1-3; D is ambiguous. V was cut by 9 bases and J by 2 bases, with 5 bases left in between. The CDR3 runs to 11 residues. Germline V lookup: CDR1 SNHLY, CDR2 FYNNEI. The DNA for the CDR3 is TGTGCCAGTGGGCCTGGAAACACCATATATTTT. Translating gives CASGPGNTIYF.

The rearrangement uses TRBV7-9 and TRBJ2-2, with D maybe TRBD1 (5 bases). The CDR3 is 16 amino acids. V lost 1 base to trimming and J lost 2 bases, with 11 bases between them. Germline V gene data show CDR1 as SEHNR and CDR2 as FQNEAQ (reference sequence). The CDR3 region is CASSLDIWTNTGELFF. The CDR3 coding sequence is TGTGCCAGCAGCTTAGATATCTGGACAAACACCGGGGAGCTGTTTTTT.